Presented here are 25 T cell receptor beta chains from one specimen sequenced in a study of human T cells and chemical hapten exposure. Time point denoted: patch test 1, 2 weeks after DPC sensitization. The treatment denotes: therapeutic diphenylcyclopropenone sensitization with weekly scalp DPC. TCRdb independently ran MiXCR on the RACE reads; one entry per CDR3 protein. The sample includes 150,000 to 200,000 distinct CDR3 sequences, roughly 15% seen only once; the top ten take 1.5% to 2%. Specimen: whole blood, collected in connection with sensitization to the hapten diphenylcyclopropenone (DPC). Every receptor here comes from a woman in her 30s with alopecia areata. Some clones in this sample may be carry-over from other donors' samples.

In its sample, this clonotype was seen many times. The CDR3 here is CASSLWDRDGYTF. Written as DNA, the CDR3 is TGTGCCAGCAGTTTATGGGATCGGGATGGCTACACCTTC. The rearrangement joins TRBV28 to TRBJ1-2; D is undetermined. Trimming pared 0 bases from V and 6 bases from J, leaving 8 bases between. The length of the CDR3 is 13 residues. Germline V gene lookup returns CDR1 MDHEN and CDR2 SYDVKM.

The chain couples TRBV28 to TRBJ1-5; a possible D gene is TRBD1 (6 bases). From germline, CDR1 is MDHEN and CDR2 SYDVKM. The CDR3 totals 15 residues. Trimming removed 6 bases at V and 7 bases at J, with 19 bases between. The CDR3 DNA is TGTGCCAGCAGATCCATAGACAGGTTAAGACAGCCCCAGCATTTT. Translating gives CASRSIDRLRQPQHF.

The CDR3 protein is CASSHPGLAGVLEQYF. CDR3 DNA: TGTGCCAGCAGCCATCCGGGACTAGCGGGAGTATTAGAGCAGTACTTC. This chain uses TRBV7-9 with TRBJ2-7, with 14 bases identical to TRBD2. The junction had 10 bases not matched to a gene; V was cut back by 5 bases and J by 7 bases. Germline CDR1 and CDR2: SEHNR and FQNEAQ (reference sequence). CDR3 length: 16 amino acids.

This clonotype was counted between two and nine times. V usage is TRBV12-3 or TRBV12-4 and J usage is TRBJ1-2, with a weak D call TRBD1 (5 bases). Trimming removed 3 bases from V and 6 bases from J, with 11 bases in between. This CDR3 region has 13 residues. This CDR3 is CASSFQGGDGYTF. The DNA of the CDR3 is TGTGCCAGCAGTTTTCAGGGTGGGGATGGCTACACCTTC.

The chain has TRBV28 and TRBJ1-4; TRBD1 aligns across 8 bases. J gave up 7 bases and V 5 bases, and 9 bases lay outside the gene matches. The CDR3 runs 15 residues. In germline, CDR1 is MDHEN, CDR2 SYDVKM. Written as DNA, the CDR3 is TGTGCCAGCAGTCCGCAGGGGGCGCGTGGTGAAAAACTGTTTTTT. This translates into CASSPQGARGEKLFF.

This clonotype came up many times. The chain links TRBV28 to TRBJ1-1; D is possibly TRBD1 (5 bases). The germline V gene encodes CDR1 MDHEN and CDR2 SYDVKM. The CDR3 is 14 residues long. Trimming removed 6 bases at V and 0 bases at J, with 11 bases between. The CDR3 is CASSSGGLNTEAFF. In nucleotides, the CDR3 is TGTGCCAGCAGCTCCGGGGGACTGAACACTGAAGCTTTCTTT.

The chain combines TRBV12-3 or TRBV12-4 with TRBJ1-5; possible D gene TRBD1, 5 bases. The V gene lost 2 bases and the J gene lost 4 bases, with 9 bases spanning the gap. The length of the CDR3 is 14 residues. CDR3 sequence (DNA): TGTGCCAGCAGTTTACAGGCAGGGAATCAGCCCCAGCATTTT. Encoded protein: CASSLQAGNQPQHF.

There are many counts of this clonotype. The chain has TRBV21-1 and TRBJ1-3. TRBV21-1 is marked as a pseudogene. There are 15 residues in the CDR3. The CDR3 DNA sequence: TGTGCCAGCCTACAGTCGCGCAGCTCTGGAAACACCATATATTTT. This sequence encodes CASLQSRSSGNTIYF.

This clonotype appeared a few times. V usage is TRBV11-2 and J usage is TRBJ2-7; possibly TRBD1 or TRBD2 for D (5 bases each). Trimming took 5 bases from V and 1 from J, leaving 12 bases between them. CDR3 length: 14 amino acids. The germline gives CDR1 SGHAT, CDR2 FQNNGV. In DNA form, the CDR3 reads TGTGCCAGCAGCCCCGTTGGGGGATCCTACGAGCAGTACTTC. It specifies CASSPVGGSYEQYF.

The sample holds a few counts of this clonotype. The chain joins TRBV27 to TRBJ2-2; tentatively, D is TRBD2 (5 bases). Trimming took off 5 bases at V and 0 bases at J, with 13 bases between the two ends. Germline CDR1 is MNHEY and CDR2 is SMNVEV (reference sequence). This CDR3 is 16 amino acids long. CDR3 loop: CASSGLSDANTGELFF. In DNA form, the CDR3 reads TGTGCCAGCAGTGGACTTTCAGACGCGAACACCGGGGAGCTGTTTTTT.

This clonotype showed up just a few times. The chain has TRBV7-2 and TRBJ2-5, with D possibly matching TRBD2 (5 bases). V was cut by 10 bases and J by 4 bases, with 10 bases left in between. The length of the CDR3 is 11 residues. Germline loops: CDR1 SGHTA, CDR2 FQGNSA. The CDR3 region is CATRTGETQYF. CDR3 sequence (DNA): TGTGCCACGCGGACTGGAGAGACCCAGTACTTC.

This clonotype has more than one count but fewer than ten. The chain carries TRBV29-1 and TRBJ2-7; TRBD1 aligns across 9 bases. The CDR3 runs to 13 residues. With V trimmed by 6 bases and J by 3 bases, 6 bases remained unmatched. The germline V gene encodes CDR1 SQVTM and CDR2 ANQGSEA. The CDR3 nucleotides are TGCAGCGTCCCCACAGGGGGCAACTACGAGCAGTACTTC. Residues: CSVPTGGNYEQYF.

The CDR3 DNA reads TGTGCCAGCAGTTGGGGAACTATACACAATGAGCAGTTCTTC. This translates into CASSWGTIHNEQFF. The chain recombines TRBV27 with TRBJ2-1, with D unresolved. The CDR3 runs to 14 residues. Germline V gene data show CDR1 as MNHEY and CDR2 as SMNVEV (reference sequence). With 4 bases removed from V and 5 bases from J, the gap between germline ends came to 12 bases.

V gene TRBV4-2 combines with J gene TRBJ1-4; 7 positions match TRBD1. Germline V gives CDR1 LGHNA, CDR2 YNFKEQ. The CDR3 contains 19 residues. With 0 bases clipped from V and 0 bases from J, the junction kept 10 bases outside the gene matches. CDR3 coding DNA: TGTGCCAGCAGCCAAGATATCAGACAGGGTGGCCCAACTAATGAAAAACTGTTTTTT. Amino acid sequence: CASSQDIRQGGPTNEKLFF.

The sample holds a few counts of this clonotype. The CDR3 DNA reads as TGTGCCAGCAGCTACGACGAGAATGAGCAGTTCTTC. This gives the protein CASSYDENEQFF. The chain has TRBV7-6 and TRBJ2-1; D uncertain. This CDR3 is built from 12 residues. V was shortened by 4 bases and J by 7 bases, with 8 bases between the two germline ends. Germline V lookup: CDR1 SGHVS, CDR2 FNYEAQ.

There are a few counts of this clonotype. The chain carries TRBV6-4 and TRBJ1-6; the D is unclear. Trimming took off 0 bases at V and 10 bases at J, with 7 bases between the two ends. This CDR3 region has 13 residues. Germline values: CDR1 MRHNA, CDR2 SNTAGT. The CDR3: CASSDSEFSPLHF. The CDR3 nucleotides are TGTGCCAGCAGTGACTCAGAGTTCTCACCCCTCCACTTT.

V usage is TRBV28 and J usage is TRBJ2-1; the D is unclear. Germline V gene data show CDR1 as MDHEN and CDR2 as SYDVKM. The CDR3 totals 15 residues. Trimming shortened V by 7 bases and J by 0 bases, and 13 bases separated the two germline ends. CDR3 DNA: TGTGCCAGCACCCGGCCCGCACCCTCCTACAATGAGCAGTTCTTC. Protein: CASTRPAPSYNEQFF.

Only a few counts were recorded for this clonotype. The genes are TRBV5-1 and TRBJ2-2, with TRBD2 identical over 7 bases. J lost 4 bases, V lost 4 bases, and 4 bases had no gene match. The V gene's germline CDR1 is SGHRS and CDR2 YFSETQ. This CDR3 has 14 residues. CDR3 in DNA: TGCGCCAGCAGCCTTGGGAGGGTCACCGGGGAGCTGTTTTTT. This codes for CASSLGRVTGELFF.

This clonotype was found many times. The chain couples TRBV20-1 to TRBJ2-3, with D perhaps TRBD2 (6 bases). The V and J ends lost 5 bases and 1 base respectively, with 10 bases between them. CDR1 and CDR2 (germline): DFQATT, SNEGSKA (reference sequence). CDR3 length: 13 residues. The CDR3 DNA follows: TGCAGTGCTCCTAGCGAAGGCACAGATACGCAGTATTTT. This translates into CSAPSEGTDTQYF.

In its sample, this clonotype was seen many times. The chain is built from TRBV5-4 and TRBJ2-3; possible D gene TRBD1, 5 bases. Germline V CDR1 and CDR2: SGHNT, YYREEE (reference sequence). The CDR3 is 16 residues long. With 4 bases removed from V and 0 bases from J, the gap between germline ends came to 15 bases. CDR3 nucleotide sequence: TGTGCCAGCAGCCGTCAGGGCTTTACTAGCACAGATACGCAGTATTTT. Its translation is CASSRQGFTSTDTQYF. The variable domain in full, completed from reference TRBV5-4 and TRBJ2-3, reads ETGVTQSPTHLIKTRGQQVTLRCSSQSGHNTVSWYQQALGQGPQFIFQYYREEENGRGNFPPRFSGLQFPNYSSELNVNALELDDSALYLCASSRQGFTSTDTQYFGPGTRLTVL.

This clonotype was observed at least ten times. The chain has TRBV2 and TRBJ1-2; D is ambiguous. The V gene's germline CDR1 is SNHLY and CDR2 FYNNEI. The CDR3 is 13 amino acids. Trimming left V 7 bases short and J 8 bases short, with 17 bases between. The CDR3 DNA is TGTGCCAGCACTCTTGACTCTCCGCGAGGCTACACCTTC. This translates into CASTLDSPRGYTF.

In this sample, this clonotype turned up many times. This chain links TRBV7-8 with TRBJ2-5, with D hard to call. The CDR3 runs to 12 residues. V lost 6 bases and J lost 4, with 9 bases in between. Germline lookup yields CDR1 SGHVS and CDR2 FQNEAQ. This CDR3 reads CASRTMGETQYF. The CDR3 DNA reads TGTGCCAGCAGAACCATGGGAGAGACCCAGTACTTC.

This chain uses TRBV12-3 or TRBV12-4 with TRBJ2-5, with unresolved D. This CDR3 is 12 amino acids long. The V gene lost 6 bases and the J gene lost 2 bases, with 7 bases spanning the gap. This CDR3 is CASSANQETQYF. CDR3 DNA: TGTGCCAGCAGCGCAAATCAAGAGACCCAGTACTTC.

V is TRBV19 and J is TRBJ1-4; 7 positions agree with TRBD1. Trimming at V came to 11 bases and at J to 1 base, leaving 13 bases not matched to a gene. The V gene's germline CDR1 is LNHDA and CDR2 SQIVND (reference sequence). The CDR3 extends over 16 amino acids. CDR3 nucleotide sequence: TGTGCCTCCTCCCAGGGACAGCTTCGAACTAATGAAAAACTGTTTTTT. Translation: CASSQGQLRTNEKLFF.

This clonotype occurred a few times. V usage is TRBV4-3 and J usage is TRBJ2-1; 8 nucleotides align to TRBD2. Looked up from germline, CDR1 is LGHNA and CDR2 is YSLEER. The J segment lost 2 bases and the V segment lost 4 bases, leaving 7 bases of the junction unmatched. This CDR3 is built from 16 residues. CDR3 nucleotides: TGCGCCAGCAGCCGGGGGACTAGTTGGCCCTACAATGAGCAGTTCTTC. Translation: CASSRGTSWPYNEQFF.